This T cell receptor beta chain emerged from a study of T-cell memory formation after mild COVID-19. Constant-segment primers served in 5'RACE that generated TCR alpha and TCR beta cDNA libraries bearing sample barcodes and UMIs. TCRdb reprocessed the 5' RACE reads with MiXCR, giving one entry per CDR3 protein. The data show hundreds of thousands of distinct CDR3 sequences, with roughly 20% seen just once and around 12% held by the top ten. CDR1 and CDR2 (germline): SEHNR, FQNEAQ (reference sequence). The CDR3 totals 13 residues. V lost 6 bases and J lost 7, with 15 bases in between. Sequenced input: PBMCs or a T cell subset sorted from them (not recorded which). The clonotype comes from an adult woman who had mild COVID-19 (a few samples of this study predate the infection). Cell type and time point are not known. This chain joins TRBV7-9 and TRBJ1-1; D uncertain. The CDR3 bases are TGTGCCAGCAGGGGCGTACAGCGGCATGAAGCTTTCTTT. It codes for CASRGVQRHEAFF.